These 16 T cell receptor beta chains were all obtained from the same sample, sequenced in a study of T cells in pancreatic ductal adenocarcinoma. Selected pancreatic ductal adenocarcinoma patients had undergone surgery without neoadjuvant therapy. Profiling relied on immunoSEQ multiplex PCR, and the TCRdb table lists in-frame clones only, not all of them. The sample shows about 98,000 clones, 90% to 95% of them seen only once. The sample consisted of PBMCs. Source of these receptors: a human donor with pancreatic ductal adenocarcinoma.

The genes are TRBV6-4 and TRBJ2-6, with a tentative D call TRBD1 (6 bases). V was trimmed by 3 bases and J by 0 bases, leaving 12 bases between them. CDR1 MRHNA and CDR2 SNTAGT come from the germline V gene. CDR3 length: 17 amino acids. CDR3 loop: CASSEQGPSSGANVLTF. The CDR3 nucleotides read TGTGCCAGCAGTGAACAGGGACCTAGCTCTGGGGCCAACGTCCTGACTTTC.

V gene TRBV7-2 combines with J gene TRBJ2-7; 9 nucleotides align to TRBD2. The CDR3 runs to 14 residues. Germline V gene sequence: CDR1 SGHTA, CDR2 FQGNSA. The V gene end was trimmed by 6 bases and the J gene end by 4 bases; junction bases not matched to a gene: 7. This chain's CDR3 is CASSQREDRYEQYF. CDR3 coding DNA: TGTGCCAGCAGTCAGCGGGAGGATAGGTACGAGCAGTACTTC.

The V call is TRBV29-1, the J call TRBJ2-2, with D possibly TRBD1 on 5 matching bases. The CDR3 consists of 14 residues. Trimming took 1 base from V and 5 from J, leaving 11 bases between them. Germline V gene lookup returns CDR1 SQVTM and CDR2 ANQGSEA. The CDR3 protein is CSVEGASGTGELFF. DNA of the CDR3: TGCAGCGTTGAAGGGGCCTCAGGGACCGGGGAGCTGTTTTTT.

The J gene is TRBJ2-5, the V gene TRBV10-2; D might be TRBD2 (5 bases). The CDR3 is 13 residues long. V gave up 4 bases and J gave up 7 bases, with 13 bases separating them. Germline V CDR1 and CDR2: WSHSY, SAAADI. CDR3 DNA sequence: TGCGCCAGCAGTGTGAGGACCAGCGGGACCCAGTACTTC. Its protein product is CASSVRTSGTQYF.

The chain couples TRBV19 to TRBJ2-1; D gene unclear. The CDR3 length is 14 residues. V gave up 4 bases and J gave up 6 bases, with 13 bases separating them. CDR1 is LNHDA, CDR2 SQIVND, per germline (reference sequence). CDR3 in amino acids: CASSTSTSPNEQFF. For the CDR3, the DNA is TGTGCCAGTAGTACTTCGACATCCCCCAATGAGCAGTTCTTC.

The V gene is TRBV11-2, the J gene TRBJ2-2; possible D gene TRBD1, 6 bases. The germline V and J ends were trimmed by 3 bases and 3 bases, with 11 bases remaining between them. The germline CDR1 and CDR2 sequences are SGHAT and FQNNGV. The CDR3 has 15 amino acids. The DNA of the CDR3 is TGTGCCAGCAGCTTTACAGGGTTGGACACCGGGGAGCTGTTTTTT. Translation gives CASSFTGLDTGELFF.

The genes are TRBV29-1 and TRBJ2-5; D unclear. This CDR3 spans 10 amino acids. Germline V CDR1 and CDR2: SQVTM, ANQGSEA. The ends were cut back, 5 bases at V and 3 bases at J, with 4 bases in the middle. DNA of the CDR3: TGCAGCGTTCGCGAAGAGACCCAGTACTTC. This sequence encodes CSVREETQYF.

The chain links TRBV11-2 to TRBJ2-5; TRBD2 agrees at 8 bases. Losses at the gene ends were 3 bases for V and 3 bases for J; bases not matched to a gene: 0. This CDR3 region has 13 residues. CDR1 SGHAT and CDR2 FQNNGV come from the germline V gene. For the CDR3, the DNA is TGTGCCAGCAGCTTTAGCGGGGAAGAGACCCAGTACTTC. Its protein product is CASSFSGEETQYF.

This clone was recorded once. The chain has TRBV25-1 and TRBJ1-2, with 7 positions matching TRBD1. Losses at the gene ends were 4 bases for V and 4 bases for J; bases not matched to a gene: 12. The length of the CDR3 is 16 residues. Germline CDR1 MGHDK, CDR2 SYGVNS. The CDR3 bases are TGTGCCAGCAGTGCCCTAGGGGACAGTACCTTCTATGGCTACACCTTC. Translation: CASSALGDSTFYGYTF.

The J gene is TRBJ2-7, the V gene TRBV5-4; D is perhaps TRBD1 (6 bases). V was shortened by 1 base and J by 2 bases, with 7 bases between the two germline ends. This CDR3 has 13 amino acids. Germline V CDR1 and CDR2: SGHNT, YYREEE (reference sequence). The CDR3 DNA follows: TGTGCCAGCAGCTTGACAGGGCCCTACGAGCAGTACTTC. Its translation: CASSLTGPYEQYF.

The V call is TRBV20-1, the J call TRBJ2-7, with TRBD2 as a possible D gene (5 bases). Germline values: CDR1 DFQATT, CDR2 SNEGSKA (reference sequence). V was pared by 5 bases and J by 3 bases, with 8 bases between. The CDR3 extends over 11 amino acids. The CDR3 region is CSAGTSYEQYF. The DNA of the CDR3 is TGCAGTGCTGGTACTAGCTACGAGCAGTACTTC.

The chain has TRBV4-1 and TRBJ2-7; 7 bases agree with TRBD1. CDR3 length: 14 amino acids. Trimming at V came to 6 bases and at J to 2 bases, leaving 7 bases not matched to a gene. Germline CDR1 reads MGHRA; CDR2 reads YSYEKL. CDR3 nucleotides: TGCGCCAGCAGACCCTGGACAGGAACCTACGAGCAGTACTTC. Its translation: CASRPWTGTYEQYF.

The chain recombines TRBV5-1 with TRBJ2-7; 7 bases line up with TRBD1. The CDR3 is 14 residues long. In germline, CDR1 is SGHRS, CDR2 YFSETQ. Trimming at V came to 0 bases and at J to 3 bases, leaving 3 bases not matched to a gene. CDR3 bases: TGCGCCAGCAGCTTGGAGGGGGCGGGCTACGAGCAGTACTTC. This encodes CASSLEGAGYEQYF.

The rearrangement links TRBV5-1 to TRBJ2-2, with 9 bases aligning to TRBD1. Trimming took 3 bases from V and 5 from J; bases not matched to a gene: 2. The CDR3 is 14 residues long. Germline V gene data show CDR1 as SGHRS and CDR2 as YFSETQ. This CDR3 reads CASSWDRATGELFF. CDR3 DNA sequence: TGCGCCAGCAGCTGGGACAGGGCGACCGGGGAGCTGTTTTTT.

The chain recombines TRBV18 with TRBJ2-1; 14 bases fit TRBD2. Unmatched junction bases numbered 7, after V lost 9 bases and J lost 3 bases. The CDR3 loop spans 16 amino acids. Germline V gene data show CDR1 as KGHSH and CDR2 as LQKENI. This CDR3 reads CASSGTSGSRYNEQFF. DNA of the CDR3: TGTGCCAGTTCAGGGACTAGCGGGAGTCGCTACAATGAGCAGTTCTTC.

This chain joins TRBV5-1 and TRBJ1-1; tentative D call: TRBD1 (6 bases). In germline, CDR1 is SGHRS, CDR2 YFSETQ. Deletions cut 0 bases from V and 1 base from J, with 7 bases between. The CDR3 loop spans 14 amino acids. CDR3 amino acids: CASSLAGENTEAFF. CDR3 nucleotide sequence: TGCGCCAGCAGCTTGGCAGGGGAGAACACTGAAGCTTTCTTT.